This TCR beta chain was recovered during a study of blood T cells in healthy people across ages (dated by TCRdb to the mid-2010s). Some background on the complete study: In model experiments, template switching captured about one uniquely barcoded TCR beta cDNA molecule for every two T cells. Using deep sequencing normalized with unique cDNA molecular identifiers, the study measured how TCR beta repertoire diversity changes with age. The donors were divided into four age groups: young (average around 15 years), middle-aged (under 40), aged (approximately 62) and long-lived (more than 75). To avoid experimental bias, donors of different ages were randomly spread across the sequencing lanes. Using the same blood draw, the study looked at two additional independent replicas of 1 million unique cDNA reads for two donors, one aged 18 to 30 and the other aged 80 or older.

As to this clonotype: Its antigen is unknown. No quality values exist for individual bases; no much larger clone is one base distant.

Donors were about 36 systemically healthy Caucasian individuals from Russia aged roughly 6 to 95 years. Each donor gave about 10 milliliters of peripheral blood, drawn into EDTA-treated Vacutainer tubes. Ficoll-Paque density-gradient centrifugation was used to isolate PBMCs, with at least 7 million per sample. Trizol reagent was used to extract total RNA from PBMCs, with at least 6 micrograms per sample. Naive CD45RAhigh/CD27high T cell percentages were measured by flow cytometry on a PBMC aliquot from every donor. Results and caveats for the whole study, not just this receptor: The long-lived group showed more naive CD4+ T cells, fewer expanded clones and increased TCR diversity than the aged group, suggesting age selection. The percentage of naive T cells measured by flow cytometry correlated strongly with observed TCR beta diversity. Observed TCR beta diversity per million T cells fell roughly linearly with age, and a significant reduction was already apparent by age around 44. Total diversity estimates from one million sequenced T cells were considered lower bounds and underestimates. Because donor CMV infection status was unknown, age-related changes in expanded clonotypes were potentially confounded. Since profiling was done on bulk unsorted PBMCs, naive and antigen-experienced compartments could not be conclusively compared.

V has 4 bases trimmed and J has 0 bases trimmed; junction bases matching no gene number 7. CDR1 and CDR2 were assigned from the germline V gene as SGHRS and YFSETQ. The CDR3 holds 15 amino acids from the cysteine to the phenylalanine. Solely the CDR3 DNA is kept, with 45 bases framed from the first base. The method was 5' RACE. The sequencer was an Illumina HiSeq 2500. A second roughly 6 to 12 cycle PCR used a sample-barcoded 5' primer and a J-beta primer mix. A template-switch 5' adaptor carrying 12 random nucleotides introduced a unique molecular identifier onto each TCR beta cDNA molecule. At least 2.5 million CDR3-containing paired-end reads were obtained from each sample. First-strand cDNA synthesis was performed from all RNA using the Mint cDNA synthesis kit, with priming by a TRBC-specific oligonucleotide. Following uracil-DNA glycosylase treatment, all cDNA underwent a first 18-cycle PCR with the universal primers M1SS and BC2_uni_R. From the authors' description of their analysis: For normalization, 1 million high-quality reads were randomly selected from each sample, with every read carrying a distinct molecular identifier. Instead of being binned into consensus sequences, reads with shared molecular identifiers were discarded. MiTCR, set to a Q25 quality threshold and the strictest error-elimination algorithm, was used for CDR3 identification, clonotype clustering and error correction. Lower-bound total TCR beta diversity was estimated with a nonparametric unseen species model using Euler transformation. TCRdb handled the public reads itself, with Q25 trimming in fastp and clone calling in MiXCR, and kept productive beta chains. Each CDR3 protein gets just one entry, which takes the most common genes and DNA from the rows behind it. Clone size and V and J calls follow TCRdb, not the original study. In all, the sample holds 600,000 to 650,000 distinct CDR3 sequences, and roughly three fifths of those were seen once. Over 35% of the sample comes from the top ten.

The rearrangement combines TRBV5-1 with TRBJ2-7; 7 bases in the middle match TRBD1. The clonotype originates from a man in his sixties in good health. The sample was blood. The CDR3 region: CASSTDRVYSYEQYF. Read as DNA, the sequence is TGCGCCAGCAGCACCGACAGGGTATACTCCTACGAGCAGTACTTC.